The subject of this entry is one T cell receptor beta chain. CDR3 size: 16 residues. V lost 7 bases to trimming and J lost 2 bases; unmatched junction nucleotides: 11. Germline V CDR1 and CDR2: SGHNT, YYREEE (reference sequence). These data come from a study of identifying expanded T cells in peripheral blood. TCRdb's table, derived via immunoSEQ multiplex PCR, lists solely in-frame clones and lacks some. The profile shows about 81,000 clones, 84% of them singletons. The receptor's source is a person aged 18 to 70 in good health. Source material: blood. V and J are TRBV5-4 and TRBJ2-1, with TRBD2 matching 8 bases. The CDR3 nucleotides read TGTGCCAGCCAAGTGGAACTAGCGGAGCCCTACAATGAGCAGTTCTTC. Protein: CASQVELAEPYNEQFF.